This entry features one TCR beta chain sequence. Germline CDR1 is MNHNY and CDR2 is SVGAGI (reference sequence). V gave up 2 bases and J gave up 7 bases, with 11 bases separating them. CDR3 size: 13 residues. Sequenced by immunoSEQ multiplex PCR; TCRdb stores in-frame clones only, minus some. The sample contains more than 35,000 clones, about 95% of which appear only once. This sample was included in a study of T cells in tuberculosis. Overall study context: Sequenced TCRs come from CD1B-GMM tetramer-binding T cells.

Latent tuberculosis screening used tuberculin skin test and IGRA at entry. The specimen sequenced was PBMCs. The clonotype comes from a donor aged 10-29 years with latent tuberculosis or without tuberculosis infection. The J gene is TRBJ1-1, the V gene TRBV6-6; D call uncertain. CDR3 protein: CASSYLKQVEAFF. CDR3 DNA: TGTGCCAGCAGTTACCTAAAGCAAGTTGAAGCTTTCTTT.